This T cell receptor beta chain was recorded in a study of OX40 agonist ivuxolimab in advanced cancers. The data were produced by immunoSEQ multiplex PCR, yet TCRdb's version contains in-frame clones alone and is incomplete. The sample contains over 50,000 clones, around 88% of which appear only once. The V end lost 5 bases, the J end lost 0 bases, and 4 bases lay between the germline ends. This CDR3 has 12 amino acids. The germline V gene has CDR1 KGHSH and CDR2 LQKENI. V is TRBV18 and J is TRBJ1-1, with D hard to call. The sequence derives from an adult with an advanced solid tumor such as melanoma, head and neck, liver or kidney cancer. The input for sequencing was CD4+ or CD8+ T cells sorted from blood, taken in a trial of the OX40 agonist ivuxolimab. The CDR3 loop reads CASSGMNTEAFF. Here the CDR3 DNA reads TGTGCCAGCTCAGGAATGAACACTGAAGCTTTCTTT.